These 12 T cell receptor beta chains share one sample of origin, sequenced in a study of T cell responses to AZD1222 COVID-19 vaccine. Here immunoSEQ multiplex PCR was the method, and the copy in TCRdb shows in-frame clones only, minus some. Of some 97,000 clones listed, about 88% were seen once; the top ten hold roughly 1.8%. The sequences come from peripheral blood, collected on day 0 of AZD1222 vaccination. These receptor sequences come from an adult in good health.

The J gene is TRBJ2-7, the V gene TRBV27, with 12 bases fitting TRBD2. After removal of 8 bases from V and 9 bases from J, the junction contained 17 bases not matched to a gene. This CDR3 is 16 amino acids long. Germline CDR1 MNHEY, CDR2 SMNVEV (reference sequence). The DNA for the CDR3 is TGTGCCAGCCGCTTTCTAGCGGGAGGGCCCACCCACCGGCAGTACTTC. It yields the protein CASRFLAGGPTHRQYF.

A few counts support this clone. V usage is TRBV5-1 and J usage is TRBJ2-7; 8 bases line up with TRBD2. V lost 1 base, J lost 6 bases, and 9 bases stayed unmatched. CDR1 SGHRS and CDR2 YFSETQ come from the germline V gene. The CDR3 is made up of 15 amino acids. The DNA of the CDR3 is TGCGCCAGCAGCTTGCAACCAGCGGGAGTTTCCGAGCAGTACTTC. Translation gives CASSLQPAGVSEQYF.

This clone occurred a few times. The chain has TRBV7-9 and TRBJ1-5; 9 nucleotides agree with TRBD1. This CDR3 spans 15 amino acids. Trimming cost V 5 bases and J 6 bases; bases outside gene matches: 8. Germline CDR1 is SEHNR and CDR2 is FQNEAQ (reference sequence). CDR3 nucleotides: TGTGCCAGCAGCCTCGGGACAGGGAAGATTCAGCCCCAGCATTTT. Translating gives CASSLGTGKIQPQHF.

The chain has TRBV19 and TRBJ1-3; D gene unclear. CDR1 and CDR2 (germline): LNHDA, SQIVND (reference sequence). Deletions cut 2 bases from V and 0 bases from J, with 8 bases between. The CDR3 sequence is 15 residues long. The CDR3, as DNA: TGTGCCAGTAGTATAACTCTCTTCTCTGGAAACACCATATATTTT. It encodes CASSITLFSGNTIYF.

This CDR3 reads CASSPSGSYGYTF. DNA of the CDR3: TGTGCCAGCAGTCCAAGTGGTTCGTATGGCTACACCTTC. This chain links TRBV11-3 with TRBJ1-2; D is unclear. With 6 bases removed from V and 5 bases from J, the gap between germline ends came to 13 bases. Germline CDR1 reads SGHNT; CDR2 reads YENEEA. The CDR3 loop spans 13 amino acids.

The genes are TRBV19 and TRBJ1-5; 9 bases align to TRBD1. This CDR3 has 18 amino acids. Germline CDR1 LNHDA, CDR2 SQIVND (reference sequence). Trimming took 6 bases from V and 0 from J; bases not matched to a gene: 12. CDR3 in amino acids: CASRRGGQGPYSNQPQHF. CDR3 sequence (DNA): TGTGCCAGTAGGAGAGGGGGACAGGGACCCTATAGCAATCAGCCCCAGCATTTT.

The CDR3 sequence: CASSPKWADRLRGAQYF. In DNA, the CDR3 is TGTGCCAGCAGTCCAAAGTGGGCAGACCGCCTACGTGGGGCCCAGTACTTC. The chain employs TRBV27 and TRBJ2-5; unclear D gene. The germline gives CDR1 MNHEY, CDR2 SMNVEV (reference sequence). The CDR3 covers 17 residues. Deletions cut 5 bases from V and 9 bases from J, with 28 bases between.

The rearrangement links TRBV10-3 to TRBJ1-4; TRBD1 aligns across 11 bases. J was trimmed by 6 bases and V by 3 bases; bases with no gene match: 3. Germline V gene lookup returns CDR1 ENHRY and CDR2 SYGVKD. The CDR3 has 15 amino acids. The CDR3 region is CAISERGQGDEKLFF. CDR3 nucleotides: TGTGCCATCAGTGAAAGGGGACAGGGGGATGAAAAACTGTTTTTT.

The chain is built from TRBV7-2 and TRBJ2-1; D is undetermined. This CDR3 is 16 amino acids long. V was trimmed by 3 bases and J by 4 bases, leaving 16 bases between them. Germline CDR1 SGHTA, CDR2 FQGNSA. This CDR3 is CASSFSLSVLYNEQFF. CDR3 coding DNA: TGTGCCAGCAGCTTTTCCTTATCCGTTCTGTACAATGAGCAGTTCTTC.

This sequence joins TRBV6-2 or TRBV6-3 and TRBJ2-7, with D possibly matching TRBD2 (6 bases). Germline V lookup: CDR1 MNHEY, CDR2 SVGEGT. Trimming cost V 0 bases and J 6 bases, with 15 bases left between them. The CDR3 has 15 residues. The CDR3 here is CASSYSRTKSFEQYF. CDR3 coding DNA: TGTGCCAGCAGTTACTCTCGGACTAAGTCGTTCGAGCAGTACTTC.

The chain combines TRBV6-5 with TRBJ1-2; 9 bases map to TRBD1. The CDR3 covers 13 residues. V lost 6 bases and J lost 7; bases outside the gene matches: 6. CDR1 MNHEY and CDR2 SVGAGI come from the germline V gene. CDR3 in DNA: TGTGCCAGCAGAGCGACAGGGGGGTCTGGCTACACCTTC. It translates to CASRATGGSGYTF.

The gene calls are TRBV7-2 and TRBJ1-2; D may be TRBD1 (6 bases). The CDR3 totals 15 residues. The germline V gene encodes CDR1 SGHTA and CDR2 FQGNSA. V lost 2 bases and J 6 bases, leaving 16 bases between the germline ends. CDR3 loop: CASSLYLGGSHGYTF. CDR3 DNA: TGTGCCAGCAGCTTATACCTCGGGGGCTCCCATGGCTACACCTTC.